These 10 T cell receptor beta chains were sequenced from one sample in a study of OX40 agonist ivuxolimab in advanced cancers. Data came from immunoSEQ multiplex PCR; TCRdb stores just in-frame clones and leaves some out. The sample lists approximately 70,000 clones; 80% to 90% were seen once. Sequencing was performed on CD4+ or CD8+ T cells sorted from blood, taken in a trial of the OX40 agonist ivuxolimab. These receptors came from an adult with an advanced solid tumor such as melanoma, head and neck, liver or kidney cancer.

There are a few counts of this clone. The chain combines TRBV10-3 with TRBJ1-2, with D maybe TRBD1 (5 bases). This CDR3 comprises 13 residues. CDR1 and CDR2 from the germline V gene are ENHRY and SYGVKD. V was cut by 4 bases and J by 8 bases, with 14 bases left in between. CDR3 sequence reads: CAISGPQGGGYTF. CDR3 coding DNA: TGTGCCATCAGTGGGCCTCAGGGTGGAGGCTACACCTTC.

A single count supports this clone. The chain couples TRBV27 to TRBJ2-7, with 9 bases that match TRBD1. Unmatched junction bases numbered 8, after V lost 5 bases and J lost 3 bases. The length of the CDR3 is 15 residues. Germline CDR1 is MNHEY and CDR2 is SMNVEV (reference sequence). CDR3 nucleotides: TGTGCCAGCAGTACCCCCGGGACAGGGCACTACGAGCAGTACTTC. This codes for CASSTPGTGHYEQYF.

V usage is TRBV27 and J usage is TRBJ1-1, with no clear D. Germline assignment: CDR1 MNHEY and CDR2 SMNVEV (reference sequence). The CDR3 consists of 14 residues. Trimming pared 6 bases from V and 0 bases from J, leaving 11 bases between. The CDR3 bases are TGTGCCAGCAGGGTGCGGCAGCTGAACACTGAAGCTTTCTTT. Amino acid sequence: CASRVRQLNTEAFF.

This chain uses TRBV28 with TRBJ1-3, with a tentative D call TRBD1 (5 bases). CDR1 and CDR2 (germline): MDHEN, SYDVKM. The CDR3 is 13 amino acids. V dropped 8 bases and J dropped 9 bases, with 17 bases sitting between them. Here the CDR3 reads CASAAQGNITIYF. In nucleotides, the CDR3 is TGTGCCAGCGCGGCGCAGGGTAATATCACCATATATTTT. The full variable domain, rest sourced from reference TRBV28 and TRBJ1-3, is DVKVTQSSRYLVKRTGEKVFLECVQDMDHENMFWYRQDPGLGLRLIYFSYDVKMKEKGDIPEGYSVSREKKERFSLILESASTNQTSMYLCASAAQGNITIYFGEGSWLTVV.

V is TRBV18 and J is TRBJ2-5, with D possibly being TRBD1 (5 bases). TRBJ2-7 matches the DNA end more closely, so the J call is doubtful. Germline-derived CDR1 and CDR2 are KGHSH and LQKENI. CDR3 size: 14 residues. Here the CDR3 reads CASSPGQGPYEQYF. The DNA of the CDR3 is TGTGCCAGCTCACCGGGTCAGGGCCCTTACGAGCAGTACTTC.

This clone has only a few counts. This CDR3 reads CAISETKGTEAFF. The DNA for the CDR3 is TGTGCCATCAGTGAGACTAAGGGGACTGAAGCTTTCTTT. The chain is built from TRBV10-3 and TRBJ1-1; possibly TRBD1 for D (5 bases). Germline CDR1 reads ENHRY; CDR2 reads SYGVKD. V lost 2 bases and J lost 5, with 9 bases in between. The CDR3 contains 13 residues.

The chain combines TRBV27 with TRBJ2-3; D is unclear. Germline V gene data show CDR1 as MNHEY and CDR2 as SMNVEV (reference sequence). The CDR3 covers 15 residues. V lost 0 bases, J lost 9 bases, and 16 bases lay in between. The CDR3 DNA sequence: TGTGCCAGCAGTTTATCAATTGGGGTGGGCGGCACGCAGTATTTT. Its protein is CASSLSIGVGGTQYF.

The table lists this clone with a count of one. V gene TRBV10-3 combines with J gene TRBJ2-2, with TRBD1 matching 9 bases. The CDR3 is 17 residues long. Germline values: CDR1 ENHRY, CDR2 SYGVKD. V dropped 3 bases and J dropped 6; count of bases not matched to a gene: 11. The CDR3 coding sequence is TGTGCCATCAGTGAAGGTCCGGGACAGGGTGGGGCCGGGGAGCTGTTTTTT. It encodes CAISEGPGQGGAGELFF.

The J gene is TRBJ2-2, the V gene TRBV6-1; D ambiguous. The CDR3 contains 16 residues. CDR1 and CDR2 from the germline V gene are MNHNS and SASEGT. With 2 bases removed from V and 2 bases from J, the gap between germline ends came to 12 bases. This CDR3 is CASSEWAGLNTGELFF. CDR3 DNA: TGTGCCAGCAGTGAATGGGCAGGCCTCAACACCGGGGAGCTGTTTTTT.

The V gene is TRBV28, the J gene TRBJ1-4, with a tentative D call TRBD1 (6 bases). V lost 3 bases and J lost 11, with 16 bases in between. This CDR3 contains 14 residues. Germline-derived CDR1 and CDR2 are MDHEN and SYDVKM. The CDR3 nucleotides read TGTGCCAGCAGTTTGGGGGGGCCTCCATGGAAACTGTTTTTT. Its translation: CASSLGGPPWKLFF.